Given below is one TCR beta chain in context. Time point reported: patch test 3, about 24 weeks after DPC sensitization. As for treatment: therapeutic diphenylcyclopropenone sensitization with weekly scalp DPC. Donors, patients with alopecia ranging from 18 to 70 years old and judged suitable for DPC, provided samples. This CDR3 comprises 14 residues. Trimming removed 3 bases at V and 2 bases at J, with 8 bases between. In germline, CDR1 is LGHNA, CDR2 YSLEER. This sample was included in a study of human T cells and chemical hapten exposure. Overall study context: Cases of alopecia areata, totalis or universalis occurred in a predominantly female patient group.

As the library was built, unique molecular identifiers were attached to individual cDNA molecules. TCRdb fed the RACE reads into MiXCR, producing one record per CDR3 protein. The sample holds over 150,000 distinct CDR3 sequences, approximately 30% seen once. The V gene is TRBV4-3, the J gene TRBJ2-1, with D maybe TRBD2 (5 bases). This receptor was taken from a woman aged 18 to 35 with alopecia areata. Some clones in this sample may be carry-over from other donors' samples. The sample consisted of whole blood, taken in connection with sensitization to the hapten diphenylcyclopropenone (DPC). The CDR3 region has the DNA TGCGCCAGCAGCCACGACTATGCCTACAATGAGCAGTTCTTC. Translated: CASSHDYAYNEQFF.